This T cell receptor beta chain stems from a study of blood T cell repertoires in COVID-19. Study-wide background: Specimens from acute and convalescent COVID-19 originated in the United States, Italy and Spain. T cells, B-cell-depleted T cells, or PBMCs supplied cDNA or gDNA.

Methods used by the authors: The authors estimated nucleated cell counts from reference gene primer amplification. Sequenced by immunoSEQ multiplex PCR; TCRdb stores in-frame clones only, minus some. V and J calls and clone size are copied from that table; D and trimming were computed from the DNA. The table lists tens of thousands of clones, roughly 83% of them singletons, with 20% to 25% in the top ten. The CDR3 length is 16 residues. J lost 4 bases, V lost 4 bases, and 11 bases had no gene match. The germline CDR1 and CDR2 sequences are SGHNT and YYREEE (reference sequence). This clone is a singleton in its sample.

The rearrangement joins TRBV5-4 to TRBJ1-1, with 9 bases matching TRBD1. Sequencing was done on a sample of peripheral blood. The source is a woman of 80 years or more with acute or convalescent COVID-19. The CDR3 DNA sequence: TGTGCCAGCAGCCCTACGCGGGGACAGGGTGGCACTGAAGCTTTCTTT. The encoded protein is CASSPTRGQGGTEAFF.